This T cell receptor beta chain originates from a study of T cells after posttransplantation cyclophosphamide. This clone was detected many times. Libraries were prepared by immunoSEQ multiplex PCR; TCRdb keeps only in-frame clonotypes and omits some of them. This record lists about 39,000 clones, none seen once only, and the top ten clones contain approximately 4.5%. Trimming took 7 bases from V and 1 from J; bases not matched to a gene: 11. In germline, CDR1 is LNHDA, CDR2 SQIVND (reference sequence). The CDR3 has 18 amino acids. The receptor was isolated from a woman between 50 and 59 years old in good health and a related stem cell transplant donor. The rearrangement links TRBV19 to TRBJ1-5, with TRBD1 matching over 12 bases. Sample: PBMCs. For the CDR3, the DNA is TGTGCCAGTACCCCTGGGACAGGGGGCTGGGGAAGCAATCAGCCCCAGCATTTT. This encodes CASTPGTGGWGSNQPQHF.